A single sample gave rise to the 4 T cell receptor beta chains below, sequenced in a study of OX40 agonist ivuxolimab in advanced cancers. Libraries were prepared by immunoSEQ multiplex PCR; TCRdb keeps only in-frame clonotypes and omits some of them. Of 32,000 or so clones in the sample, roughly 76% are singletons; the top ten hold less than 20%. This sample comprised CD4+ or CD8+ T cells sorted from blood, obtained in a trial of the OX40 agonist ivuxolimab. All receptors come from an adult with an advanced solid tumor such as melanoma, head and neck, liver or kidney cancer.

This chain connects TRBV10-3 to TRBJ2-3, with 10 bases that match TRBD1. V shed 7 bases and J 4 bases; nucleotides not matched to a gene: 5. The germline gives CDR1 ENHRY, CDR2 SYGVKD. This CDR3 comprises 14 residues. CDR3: CAINSGQGADTQYF. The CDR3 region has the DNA TGTGCCATCAATTCCGGACAGGGGGCAGATACGCAGTATTTT.

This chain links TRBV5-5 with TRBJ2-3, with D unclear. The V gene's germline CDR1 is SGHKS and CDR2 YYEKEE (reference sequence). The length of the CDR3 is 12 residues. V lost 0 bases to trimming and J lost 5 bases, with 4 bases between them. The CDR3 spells CASSLGGDTQYF. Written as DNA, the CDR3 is TGTGCCAGCAGCTTGGGAGGAGATACGCAGTATTTT.

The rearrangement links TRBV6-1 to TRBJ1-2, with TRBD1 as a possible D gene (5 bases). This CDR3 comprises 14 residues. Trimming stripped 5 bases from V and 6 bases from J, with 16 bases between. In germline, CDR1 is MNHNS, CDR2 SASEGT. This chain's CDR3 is CASSLGQGPNGYTF. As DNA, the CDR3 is TGTGCCAGCAGTCTGGGGCAGGGACCTAATGGCTACACCTTC.

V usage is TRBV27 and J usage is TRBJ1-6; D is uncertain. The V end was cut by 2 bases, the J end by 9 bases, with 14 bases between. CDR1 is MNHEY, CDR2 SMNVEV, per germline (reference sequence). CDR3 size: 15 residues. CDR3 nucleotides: TGTGCCAGCAGTTTAAAGGGTTTTTCAAGTTCACCCCTCCACTTT. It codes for CASSLKGFSSSPLHF.